The entry below gives a single T cell receptor (beta chain) sequence along with its context. This specimen belongs to a study of CD8+ T cells in alopecia areata. After isolation, RNA underwent reverse transcription to generate cDNA as the sequencing template. Here immunoSEQ multiplex PCR was the method, and the copy in TCRdb shows in-frame clones only, minus some. The sample holds some 100,000 clones, roughly two fifths seen once. The length of the CDR3 is 16 residues. Trimming pared 0 bases from V and 1 base from J, leaving 10 bases between. Germline V gives CDR1 SGHRS, CDR2 YFSETQ. The chain couples TRBV5-1 to TRBJ2-2; D not resolved. This clonotype was sampled from a human donor with alopecia areata. Sequencing was carried out using CD4+ T cells sorted from blood. The CDR3 sequence is CASSLDRTMNTGELFF. CDR3 coding DNA: TGCGCCAGCAGCTTGGACAGAACTATGAACACCGGGGAGCTGTTTTTT.